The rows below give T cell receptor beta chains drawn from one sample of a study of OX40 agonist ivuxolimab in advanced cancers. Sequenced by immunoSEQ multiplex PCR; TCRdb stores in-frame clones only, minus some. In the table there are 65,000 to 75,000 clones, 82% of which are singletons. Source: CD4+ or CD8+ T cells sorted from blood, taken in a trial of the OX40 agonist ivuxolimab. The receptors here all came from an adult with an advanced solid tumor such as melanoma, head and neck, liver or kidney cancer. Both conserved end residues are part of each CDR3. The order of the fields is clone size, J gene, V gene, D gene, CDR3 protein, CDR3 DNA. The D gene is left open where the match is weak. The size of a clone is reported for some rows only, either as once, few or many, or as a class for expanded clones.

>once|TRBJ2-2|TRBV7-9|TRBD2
CASSFLAGGAGELFF
TGTGCCAGCAGCTTCCTAGCGGGAGGCGCCGGGGAGCTGTTTTTT
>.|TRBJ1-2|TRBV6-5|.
CASSRLSGNYGYTF
TGTGCCAGCAGTCGTCTCTCAGGGAACTATGGCTACACCTTC
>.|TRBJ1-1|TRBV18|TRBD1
CASSPAGTGGEGEAFF
TGTGCCAGCTCACCTGCCGGGACAGGGGGCGAAGGTGAAGCTTTCTTT
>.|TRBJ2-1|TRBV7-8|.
CASSRRGEGNEQFF
TGTGCCAGCAGCCGGAGGGGGGAAGGCAATGAGCAGTTCTTC
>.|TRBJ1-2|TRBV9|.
CASSVAGGYTF
TGTGCCAGCAGCGTAGCGGGAGGCTACACCTTC
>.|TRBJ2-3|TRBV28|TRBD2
CASSQRTSGTDTQYF
TGTGCCAGCAGTCAAAGGACTAGCGGCACAGATACGCAGTATTTT
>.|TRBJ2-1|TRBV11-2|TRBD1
CASSWTGGVGLAKYNEQFF
TGTGCCAGCAGCTGGACAGGGGGCGTTGGACTAGCGAAATACAATGAGCAGTTCTTC
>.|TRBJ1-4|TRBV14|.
CASSQDRGTNEKLFF
TGTGCCAGCAGCCAAGACCGGGGGACTAATGAAAAACTGTTTTTT
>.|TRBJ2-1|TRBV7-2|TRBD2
CASSPRGLAGDEQFF
TGTGCCAGCAGCCCAAGGGGACTAGCGGGAGATGAGCAGTTCTTC
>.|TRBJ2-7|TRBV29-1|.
CSVEGNQKNEQYF
TGCAGCGTTGAAGGCAACCAGAAAAACGAGCAGTACTTC
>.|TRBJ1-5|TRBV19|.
CASSEYTRGGQPQHF
TGTGCCAGTAGTGAATACACCCGAGGGGGTCAGCCCCAGCATTTT
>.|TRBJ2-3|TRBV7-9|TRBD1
CASTTGQVLGDTQYF
TGTGCCAGCACCACGGGACAGGTTTTAGGTGATACGCAGTATTTT
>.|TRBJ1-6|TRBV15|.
CATSRGNTGSPLHF
TGTGCCACCAGCAGAGGGAATACAGGGTCACCCCTCCACTTT
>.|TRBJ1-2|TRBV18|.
CASSPSQNRSPEGGYTF
TGTGCCAGCTCACCCTCACAGAATCGGTCCCCTGAGGGTGGCTACACCTTC
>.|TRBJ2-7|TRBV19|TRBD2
CASSRASGSSDLSSYEQYF
TGTGCCAGTAGTCGGGCTAGCGGGTCCAGTGACTTGAGCTCCTACGAGCAGTACTTC
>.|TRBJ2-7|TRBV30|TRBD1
CAWDRGRYEQYF
TGTGCCTGGGACAGGGGGAGATACGAGCAGTACTTC
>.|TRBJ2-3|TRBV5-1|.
CASSFGNGGADTQYF
.
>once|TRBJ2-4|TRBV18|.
CASSEGEGNIQYF
TGTGCCAGCTCAGAGGGTGAGGGGAACATTCAGTACTTC
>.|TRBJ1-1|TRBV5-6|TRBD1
CASSFDRANTEAFF
TGTGCCAGCAGCTTCGACAGGGCGAACACTGAAGCTTTCTTT
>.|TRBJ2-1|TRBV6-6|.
CASSRDGQYNEQFF
TGTGCCAGCAGTCGGGATGGACAGTACAATGAGCAGTTCTTC
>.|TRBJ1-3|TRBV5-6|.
CASSLVGAGSGNTIYF
TGTGCCAGCAGCTTGGTAGGCGCAGGCTCTGGAAACACCATATATTTT
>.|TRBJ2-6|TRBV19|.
CASSAGAVSGANVLTF
TGTGCCAGTAGTGCCGGGGCCGTCTCTGGGGCCAACGTCCTGACTTTC
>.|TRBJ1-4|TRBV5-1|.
CASSLEGPTRFNEKLFF
TGCGCCAGCAGCTTGGAGGGACCTACCCGTTTTAATGAAAAACTGTTTTTT
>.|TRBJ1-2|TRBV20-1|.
CSASRGDGYTF
TGCAGTGCTAGCCGAGGGGATGGCTACACCTTC
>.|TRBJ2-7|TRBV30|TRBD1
CAWSRGQGYEQYF
TGTGCCTGGAGTCGAGGACAGGGCTACGAGCAGTACTTC
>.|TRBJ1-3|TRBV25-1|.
CASRQNSGNTIYF
TGTGCCAGCAGGCAGAACTCTGGAAACACCATATATTTT